These 13 T cell receptor beta chains were sequenced from one sample in a study of blood T cell repertoires in COVID-19. The repertoire was sequenced with immunoSEQ multiplex PCR; TCRdb's copy has only in-frame clones and lacks some. Of 250,000 or so clones listed, approximately 86% are singletons. The sample taken for sequencing was peripheral blood. Source of these receptors: a man at least 80 years old with acute or convalescent COVID-19.

This chain uses TRBV9 with TRBJ2-2, with a weak D call TRBD1 (5 bases). Trimming took off 3 bases at V and 0 bases at J, with 12 bases between the two ends. The CDR3 is made up of 16 amino acids. The germline gives CDR1 SGDLS, CDR2 YYNGEE. CDR3 loop: CASSARQGANTGELFF. CDR3 bases: TGTGCCAGCAGCGCCCGACAAGGGGCGAACACCGGGGAGCTGTTTTTT.

A single count supports this clone. The chain joins TRBV2 to TRBJ1-5, with D possibly being TRBD1 (6 bases). Trimming cost V 7 bases and J 7 bases, with 14 bases left between them. The CDR3 loop spans 13 amino acids. Germline lookup yields CDR1 SNHLY and CDR2 FYNNEI. DNA for the CDR3: TGTGCCAGCAATACAGGGCCCCCCCAGCCCCAGCATTTT. Its translation: CASNTGPPQPQHF.

The count of this clone is one. The chain employs TRBV4-1 and TRBJ2-1; maybe TRBD1 (6 bases). Trimming took 0 bases from V and 5 from J, leaving 11 bases between them. The CDR3 consists of 15 residues. Per the germline V gene, CDR1 is MGHRA and CDR2 is YSYEKL. CDR3 DNA sequence: TGCGCCAGCAGCCAAGATGGAGGACAGCACAATGAGCAGTTCTTC. Translating it yields CASSQDGGQHNEQFF.

The chain joins TRBV19 to TRBJ2-1; TRBD2 aligns across 11 bases. V shed 3 bases and J 7 bases; nucleotides not matched to a gene: 8. The germline V gene encodes CDR1 LNHDA and CDR2 SQIVND (reference sequence). The CDR3 is 16 amino acids. The CDR3 spells CASSMYTSGGGNEQFF. CDR3 DNA sequence: TGTGCCAGTAGTATGTACACTAGCGGGGGCGGGAATGAGCAGTTCTTC.

There are a few counts of this clone. V gene TRBV5-1 combines with J gene TRBJ2-7; TRBD2 might be the D (6 bases). CDR1 and CDR2 from the germline V gene are SGHRS and YFSETQ. This CDR3 contains 15 residues. Trimming removed 1 base from V and 4 bases from J, with 15 bases in between. CDR3 residues: CASSLSPGEPYEQYF. CDR3 nucleotide sequence: TGCGCCAGCAGCTTGAGTCCGGGGGAACCATACGAGCAGTACTTC.

The table lists this clone with a count of one. This same CDR3 is encoded by further DNA sequences in the sample. The rearrangement uses TRBV7-2 and TRBJ2-2; D gene ambiguous. The germline CDR1 and CDR2 sequences are SGHTA and FQGNSA. The length of the CDR3 is 12 residues. Trimming stripped 5 bases from V and 4 bases from J, with 5 bases between. The CDR3 DNA reads TGTGCCAGCAGCCGAGGCACCGGGGAGCTGTTTTTT. Amino acids: CASSRGTGELFF.

CDR3 sequence: CASSAGLVSTDTQYF. CDR3 DNA: TGTGCCAGCAGCGCCGGACTAGTGTCCACAGATACGCAGTATTTT. The J gene is TRBJ2-3, the V gene TRBV9, with 7 bases lining up with TRBD2. With 3 bases clipped from V and 2 bases from J, the junction kept 6 bases outside the gene matches. Germline lookup yields CDR1 SGDLS and CDR2 YYNGEE. The CDR3 runs 15 residues. Complete variable domain (other parts from reference TRBV9 and TRBJ2-3): DSGVTQTPKHLITATGQRVTLRCSPRSGDLSVYWYQQSLDQGLQFLIQYYNGEERAKGNILERFSAQQFPDLHSELNLSSLELGDSALYFCASSAGLVSTDTQYFGPGTRLTVL.

The chain couples TRBV7-3 to TRBJ2-3, with TRBD1 matching over 8 bases. Germline loops: CDR1 SGHTA, CDR2 FQGTGA. V gave up 5 bases and J gave up 2 bases; unmatched junction bases: 9. CDR3 length equals 16 residues. The DNA for the CDR3 is TGTGCCAGCAGCCCCGGACAGGGACGAACCACAGATACGCAGTATTTT. This translates into CASSPGQGRTTDTQYF.

This chain joins TRBV6-5 and TRBJ2-7; weak D call: TRBD1 (5 bases). CDR3 length: 14 residues. V was shortened by 5 bases and J by 2 bases, with 13 bases between the two germline ends. The germline V gene encodes CDR1 MNHEY and CDR2 SVGAGI. The chain's CDR3 is CASSIRVGTYEQYF. In nucleotides, the CDR3 is TGTGCCAGCAGTATCAGGGTGGGCACCTACGAGCAGTACTTC.

The chain couples TRBV5-1 to TRBJ2-1, with TRBD2 identical over 7 bases. V lost 1 base and J lost 10; bases outside the gene matches: 2. Germline V gene lookup returns CDR1 SGHRS and CDR2 YFSETQ. The CDR3 contains 12 residues. CDR3 coding DNA: TGCGCCAGCAGCTTGAGGGACTACGAGCAGTTCTTC. Its translation: CASSLRDYEQFF.

The J gene is TRBJ2-1, the V gene TRBV7-3; 10 bases are a match to TRBD2. The germline gives CDR1 SGHTA, CDR2 FQGTGA. The V gene end was trimmed by 8 bases and the J gene end by 9 bases; junction bases not matched to a gene: 10. This CDR3 spans 14 amino acids. CDR3 region: CASGRGAGGGEQFF. Here the CDR3 DNA reads TGTGCCAGCGGCCGAGGAGCGGGAGGGGGTGAGCAGTTCTTC. The full variable domain, rest sourced from reference TRBV7-3 and TRBJ2-1, is GAGVSQTPSNKVTEKGKYVELRCDPISGHTALYWYRQSLGQGPEFLIYFQGTGAADDSGLPNDRFFAVRPEGSVSTLKIQRTERGDSAVYLCASGRGAGGGEQFFGPGTRLTVL.

The chain employs TRBV4-3 and TRBJ2-2; TRBD1 matches at 9 bases. CDR3 length: 17 residues. V lost 5 bases to trimming and J lost 6 bases; unmatched junction nucleotides: 13. The germline V gene has CDR1 LGHNA and CDR2 YSLEER. CDR3 residues: CASSTGQGWSEAGELFF. CDR3 nucleotides: TGCGCCAGCAGCACAGGACAGGGGTGGTCTGAGGCCGGGGAGCTGTTTTTT.

The genes are TRBV3-1 (or the pseudogene TRBV3-2) and TRBJ1-4, with a weak D call TRBD1 (6 bases). V was pared by 5 bases and J by 8 bases, with 15 bases between. Germline CDR1 reads LGHDT; CDR2 reads YNNKEL (reference sequence). The CDR3 extends over 14 amino acids. The CDR3 here is CASSFRQASEKLFF. The CDR3 DNA sequence: TGTGCCAGCAGCTTCCGACAGGCTTCGGAAAAACTGTTTTTT.